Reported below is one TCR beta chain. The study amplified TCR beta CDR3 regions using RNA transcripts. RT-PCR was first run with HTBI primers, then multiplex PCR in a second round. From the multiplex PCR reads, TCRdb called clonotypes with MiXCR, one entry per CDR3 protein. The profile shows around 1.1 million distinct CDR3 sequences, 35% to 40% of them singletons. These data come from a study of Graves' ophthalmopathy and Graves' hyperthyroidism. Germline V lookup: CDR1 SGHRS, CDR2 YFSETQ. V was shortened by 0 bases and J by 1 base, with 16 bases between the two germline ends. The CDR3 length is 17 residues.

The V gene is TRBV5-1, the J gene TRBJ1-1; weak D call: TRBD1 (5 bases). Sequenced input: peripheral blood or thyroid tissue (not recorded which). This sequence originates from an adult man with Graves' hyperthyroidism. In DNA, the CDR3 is TGCGCCAGCAGCTTGGCCGCAGGGACTTTAAGGAACACTGAAGCTTTCTTT. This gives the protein CASSLAAGTLRNTEAFF.